Sequencing of this TCR beta chain was carried out in a study of blood T cell repertoires in COVID-19. Study at large: PBMCs, B-cell-depleted T cells, or T cells were the source of the cDNA or gDNA that made up the material.

Some clones are missing from TCRdb's copy, which holds only in-frame ones; the method was immunoSEQ multiplex PCR. The sample yields 100,000 to 150,000 clones, approximately 79% seen once. This clone appeared once. With 1 base clipped from V and 0 bases from J, the junction kept 3 bases outside the gene matches. Germline CDR1 reads MDHEN; CDR2 reads SYDVKM. This CDR3 contains 16 residues. This chain joins TRBV28 and TRBJ2-3; 8 nucleotides agree with TRBD2. This TCR was recovered from a man aged 40-49 years with acute COVID-19. The sample was PBMCs or T cells enriched from blood (not recorded which). The CDR3, as DNA: TGTGCCAGCAGTTTATTAAGGACTAGCAGCACAGATACGCAGTATTTT. It translates to CASSLLRTSSTDTQYF.